Sequencing of this TCR beta chain was carried out in a study of Ad26.COV2.S vaccination and SARS-CoV-2 variants. Whole-study results and caveats: Substantial breadth in spike-specific CD8+ and CD4+ T cell responses was reportedly seen after vaccination. Placebo and vaccine recipients had non-spike TCR breadth that was similar.

There are 16 residues in the CDR3. The ends were cut back, 5 bases at V and 4 bases at J, with 19 bases in the middle. Per the germline V gene, CDR1 is SGHTA and CDR2 is FQGNSA. Remarks on this clone: Its matching antigen is unknown.

Treatment described: 19 received Ad26.COV2.S at low or high dose, single or two shots; 5 received placebo; per-sample allocation not given. On day 63 after the first injection, vaccine and placebo recipients gave samples. Vaccine was an Ad26 vector expressing Wuhan-strain SARS-CoV-2 spike. Libraries were prepared by immunoSEQ multiplex PCR; TCRdb keeps only in-frame clonotypes and omits some of them. The repertoire holds about 320,000 clones, with more than 70% as singletons. This chain connects TRBV7-2 to TRBJ2-3, with D perhaps TRBD2 (6 bases). The material sequenced was peripheral blood, taken in a trial of Ad26.COV2.S vaccine versus placebo. The receptor was isolated from a person aged 18-65 years who received the Ad26.COV2.S COVID-19 vaccine or a placebo. The CDR3 here is CASSPTSYPWADTQYF. CDR3 coding DNA: TGTGCCAGCAGCCCCACTAGCTACCCCTGGGCAGATACGCAGTATTTT.